This entry describes one TCR beta chain. Antigen specificity is unknown. This sample stems from a study of cytomegalovirus exposure and HLA in healthy donors. Study information: A later analysis reported the same platform for the 100 to 150 validation repertoires and the 666 first-cohort repertoires.

Overall study results and limits: The listing of roughly 160 TCR beta chains classed them as cytomegalovirus-associated. Reported results showed that the classifier diagnosed cytomegalovirus status with high specificity and sensitivity.

Sequenced by immunoSEQ multiplex PCR; TCRdb stores in-frame clones only, minus some. The sample holds more than 200,000 clones, more than 85% seen once. Unmatched junction bases numbered 6, after V lost 6 bases and J lost 2 bases. The length of the CDR3 is 14 residues. Germline V gene lookup returns CDR1 SGHTA and CDR2 FQGNSA. Sequencing was done on a sample of PBMCs. The V call is TRBV7-2, the J call TRBJ2-7; 8 positions agree with TRBD1. This TCR derives from a man younger than 35 in good health and CMV-seropositive. CDR3 bases: TGTGCCAGCAGACTAGCAGGGGGCCCCTACGAGCAGTACTTC. It is translated as CASRLAGGPYEQYF.